The 29 T cell receptor beta chains in this list originate from one sample, sequenced in a study of CD8+ T cells in alopecia areata. Treatment reported: oral pan-JAK inhibitor, 5-10 mg twice daily. Extracted RNA was reverse transcribed into cDNA, the sequencing template. The assay was immunoSEQ multiplex PCR, and TCRdb's table has in-frame clones only and misses some. The sample carries some 100,000 clones, roughly 60% recorded once. The starting material was CD8+ T cells sorted from blood, obtained at week 4, from a patient treated with tofacitinib. The receptors stem from a human donor with alopecia areata.

V usage is TRBV7-9 and J usage is TRBJ2-7; unclear D gene. V was shortened by 4 bases and J by 7 bases, with 8 bases between the two germline ends. CDR1 is SEHNR and CDR2 is FQNEAQ in the germline V gene (reference sequence). The CDR3 loop spans 11 amino acids. CDR3 amino acids: CASSSTQEQYF. In DNA form, the CDR3 reads TGTGCCAGCAGCTCTACGCAAGAGCAGTACTTC.

V gene TRBV15 combines with J gene TRBJ2-1; no clear D gene. This CDR3 has 12 amino acids. CDR1 LNHNV and CDR2 YYDKDF come from the germline V gene (reference sequence). Trimming shortened V by 0 bases and J by 8 bases, and 5 bases separated the two germline ends. CDR3 residues: CATSREGYEQFF. The CDR3 DNA reads as TGTGCCACCAGCAGAGAGGGCTATGAGCAGTTCTTC.

This chain uses TRBV29-1 with TRBJ1-1; 9 bases are a match to TRBD1. The CDR3 extends over 13 amino acids. V was pared by 1 base and J by 10 bases, with 7 bases of the junction left unmatched. The germline CDR1 and CDR2 sequences are SQVTM and ANQGSEA. The CDR3: CSVEGGQGERAFF. The CDR3 DNA follows: TGCAGCGTTGAAGGGGGACAGGGAGAAAGAGCTTTCTTT.

The V call is TRBV7-2, the J call TRBJ2-7; 8 bases are a match to TRBD2. This CDR3 comprises 11 residues. Germline V gene sequence: CDR1 SGHTA, CDR2 FQGNSA. J was trimmed by 11 bases and V by 5 bases; bases with no gene match: 5. The CDR3 is CASSLGREEYF. The CDR3 coding sequence is TGTGCCAGCAGCCTCGGGAGGGAGGAGTACTTC.

This clone was seen a single time. The chain carries TRBV27 and TRBJ2-3; D uncertain. With 0 bases removed from V and 2 bases from J, the gap between germline ends came to 15 bases. Germline assignment: CDR1 MNHEY and CDR2 SMNVEV (reference sequence). This CDR3 contains 17 residues. CDR3 in amino acids: CASSLSVLSPSTDTQYF. CDR3 nucleotide sequence: TGTGCCAGCAGTTTATCGGTCCTATCGCCATCCACAGATACGCAGTATTTT.

J is TRBJ2-7 and V is TRBV5-1; possibly TRBD1 for D (6 bases). The CDR3 is 15 amino acids. Trimming removed 4 bases at V and 2 bases at J, with 16 bases between. CDR1 and CDR2 from the germline V gene are SGHRS and YFSETQ. CDR3 amino acids: CASSHANREAYEQYF. The CDR3 nucleotides are TGCGCCAGCAGCCACGCTAACAGGGAAGCCTACGAGCAGTACTTC.

The chain couples TRBV29-1 to TRBJ1-1, with 9 bases lining up with TRBD1. After removal of 6 bases from V and 1 base from J, the junction contained 6 bases not matched to a gene. CDR1 is SQVTM and CDR2 is ANQGSEA in the germline V gene. CDR3 size: 14 residues. The CDR3 is CSVYRGPPNTEAFF. CDR3 in DNA: TGCAGCGTGTACAGGGGGCCCCCGAACACTGAAGCTTTCTTT. The full variable domain, completed using reference TRBV29-1 and TRBJ1-1, is SAVISQKPSRDICQRGTSLTIQCQVDSQVTMMFWYRQQPGQSLTLIATANQGSEATYESGFVIDKFPISRPNLTFSTLTVSNMSPEDSSIYLCSVYRGPPNTEAFFGQGTRLTVV.

The sample holds a few counts of this clone. This chain uses TRBV10-3 with TRBJ2-5; D not certain. Trimming took 4 bases from V and 1 from J, leaving 7 bases between them. This CDR3 is built from 13 residues. The germline gives CDR1 ENHRY, CDR2 SYGVKD. CDR3 in amino acids: CAISVSAQETQYF. CDR3 DNA sequence: TGTGCCATCAGTGTGTCGGCCCAAGAGACCCAGTACTTC.

This chain joins TRBV7-3 and TRBJ2-3; 8 positions agree with TRBD1. Germline assignment: CDR1 SGHTA and CDR2 FQGTGA. V lost 2 bases, J lost 3 bases, and 4 bases stayed unmatched. This CDR3 spans 15 amino acids. In DNA form, the CDR3 reads TGTGCCAGCAGCTTACAGGGGGCTATAACAGATACGCAGTATTTT. The encoded protein is CASSLQGAITDTQYF.

This clone appeared a few times. The chain combines TRBV29-1 with TRBJ2-1, with a weak D call TRBD2 (5 bases). The length of the CDR3 is 15 residues. Trimming left V 5 bases short and J 3 bases short, with 17 bases between. Germline loops: CDR1 SQVTM, CDR2 ANQGSEA. CDR3 nucleotides: TGCAGCGTTTTCACCGACTATGGTCGCTACAATGAGCAGTTCTTC. This gives the protein CSVFTDYGRYNEQFF.

This chain connects TRBV6-5 to TRBJ2-1; 8 positions agree with TRBD1. V lost 8 bases and J lost 5; bases outside the gene matches: 8. CDR1 is MNHEY and CDR2 is SVGAGI in the germline V gene. CDR3 length equals 14 residues. CDR3 sequence reads: CASEGGTGNNEQFF. DNA of the CDR3: TGTGCCAGCGAAGGTGGGACAGGCAACAATGAGCAGTTCTTC.

The chain combines TRBV13 with TRBJ2-5; D is possibly TRBD1 or TRBD2 (5 bases each). The CDR3 has 13 amino acids. CDR1 PRHDT and CDR2 FYEKMQ come from the germline V gene (reference sequence). The V and J ends lost 4 bases and 9 bases respectively, with 15 bases between them. The CDR3 loop is CASSSSRRGAQYF. The CDR3 DNA follows: TGTGCCAGCAGCTCGAGTCGCCGAGGGGCCCAGTACTTC.

The V gene is TRBV7-6, the J gene TRBJ2-3; D uncertain. The germline gives CDR1 SGHVS, CDR2 FNYEAQ. This CDR3 region has 15 residues. Trimming removed 1 base at V and 0 bases at J, with 8 bases between. The CDR3 is CASSLEETSTDTQYF. CDR3 DNA sequence: TGTGCCAGCAGCTTAGAGGAGACTAGCACAGATACGCAGTATTTT. The full variable domain, its missing parts supplied by reference TRBV7-6 and TRBJ2-3, is GAGVSQSPRYKVTKRGQDVALRCDPISGHVSLYWYRQALGQGPEFLTYFNYEAQQDKSGLPNDRFSAERPEGSISTLTIQRTEQRDSAMYRCASSLEETSTDTQYFGPGTRLTVL.

The rearrangement links TRBV29-1 to TRBJ2-3; 14 nucleotides align to TRBD2. The V and J ends lost 6 bases and 5 bases, in that order; junction bases with no gene match: 4. Looked up from germline, CDR1 is SQVTM and CDR2 is ANQGSEA. CDR3 length equals 14 residues. CDR3 amino acids: CSVAGLAGGDTQYF. In nucleotides, the CDR3 is TGCAGCGTCGCAGGACTAGCGGGGGGAGATACGCAGTATTTT.

This clone appeared a few times. The chain carries TRBV7-9 and TRBJ2-5; a weak D match, TRBD2 (5 bases). In germline, CDR1 is SEHNR, CDR2 FQNEAQ (reference sequence). The CDR3 totals 12 residues. The V and J ends lost 10 bases and 2 bases respectively, with 11 bases between them. This CDR3 reads CAIEGLQETQYF. CDR3 DNA sequence: TGTGCCATTGAGGGTTTGCAAGAGACCCAGTACTTC.

The chain combines TRBV9 with TRBJ2-4; TRBD1 agrees at 7 bases. J lost 1 base, V lost 3 bases, and 7 bases had no gene match. The germline V gene encodes CDR1 SGDLS and CDR2 YYNGEE. CDR3 size: 16 residues. The CDR3 region is CASSGGQAGAKNIQYF. CDR3 sequence (DNA): TGTGCCAGCAGCGGTGGACAGGCAGGGGCCAAAAACATTCAGTACTTC.

This clone has more than one count but fewer than ten. The CDR3 loop is CAYQPQHF. The DNA of the CDR3 is TGTGCTTATCAGCCCCAGCATTTT. The J gene is TRBJ1-5, the V gene TRBV11-3; D is ambiguous. This CDR3 has 8 residues. CDR1 is SGHNT, CDR2 YENEEA, per germline.

The table lists this clone with a few counts. The V and J genes are TRBV7-2 and TRBJ2-1; D call uncertain. V shed 5 bases and J shed 8 bases, with 10 bases lying between them. Germline V gene data show CDR1 as SGHTA and CDR2 as FQGNSA. This CDR3 has 12 amino acids. The CDR3: CASSPPDHEQFF. The CDR3 coding sequence is TGTGCCAGCAGCCCCCCCGACCATGAGCAGTTCTTC.

The chain is built from TRBV29-1 and TRBJ2-7; maybe TRBD2 (7 bases). Per the germline V gene, CDR1 is SQVTM and CDR2 is ANQGSEA. CDR3 length equals 16 residues. Between the trimmed V and J ends, which lost 4 bases and 3 bases, there was a span of 22 bases. The CDR3 nucleotides are TGCAGCGTTGTTCTTACGGGGGGCCCGCAGATCTACGAGCAGTACTTC. This encodes CSVVLTGGPQIYEQYF.

This clone was counted a few times. The rearrangement uses TRBV6-5 and TRBJ2-7, with D maybe TRBD1 (6 bases). V lost 6 bases and J 2 bases, leaving 14 bases between the germline ends. CDR3 length: 14 amino acids. The germline V gene encodes CDR1 MNHEY and CDR2 SVGAGI. The CDR3 nucleotides read TGTGCCAGCAGCCCGTTTGGACAGACCTACGAGCAGTACTTC. Protein: CASSPFGQTYEQYF.

This chain joins TRBV29-1 and TRBJ2-7, with D perhaps TRBD2 (5 bases). V lost 4 bases and J 3 bases, leaving 13 bases between the germline ends. CDR3 length: 13 amino acids. Germline V gene sequence: CDR1 SQVTM, CDR2 ANQGSEA. CDR3 DNA sequence: TGCAGCGTTGTGGGAGATACCGACTACGAGCAGTACTTC. It codes for CSVVGDTDYEQYF.

V usage is TRBV6-5 and J usage is TRBJ2-3, with D perhaps TRBD1 (6 bases). CDR1 MNHEY and CDR2 SVGAGI come from the germline V gene. V was clipped by 8 bases and J by 0 bases, with 12 bases between them. The CDR3 loop spans 14 amino acids. The CDR3 reads CASLNRESTDTQYF. The CDR3 nucleotides are TGTGCCAGCCTAAACAGGGAAAGCACAGATACGCAGTATTTT.

The chain links TRBV29-1 to TRBJ2-1; the D gene is possibly TRBD2 (6 bases). Germline CDR1 SQVTM, CDR2 ANQGSEA. There are 12 residues in the CDR3. Trimming removed 3 bases from V and 6 bases from J, with 9 bases in between. CDR3 sequence (DNA): TGCAGCGTTGATTCGGGGGTCAATGAGCAGTTCTTC. It translates to CSVDSGVNEQFF.

This clone occurred once. The V call is TRBV6-1, the J call TRBJ2-7; 9 bases line up with TRBD1. Germline V CDR1 and CDR2: MNHNS, SASEGT. The CDR3 length is 15 residues. Trimming took 2 bases from V and 2 from J; bases not matched to a gene: 4. The CDR3 spells CASSEWGTGTYEQYF. DNA of the CDR3: TGTGCCAGCAGTGAATGGGGGACAGGGACCTACGAGCAGTACTTC.

This clone was counted between two and nine times. This rearrangement joins TRBV27 to TRBJ1-1; D possibly corresponds to TRBD1 (5 bases). The CDR3 runs 11 residues. V was cut by 4 bases and J by 8 bases, with 8 bases left in between. Germline loops: CDR1 MNHEY, CDR2 SMNVEV (reference sequence). In DNA form, the CDR3 reads TGTGCCAGCAGTTCTCGGACAGAAGCTTTCTTT. This sequence encodes CASSSRTEAFF.

V usage is TRBV4-1 and J usage is TRBJ2-7; D is unclear. The CDR3 is made up of 13 amino acids. Germline CDR1 is MGHRA and CDR2 is YSYEKL. Trimming took 0 bases from V and 3 from J, leaving 6 bases between them. CDR3 sequence (DNA): TGCGCCAGCAGCCAAGATGAGAACTACGAGCAGTACTTC. This codes for CASSQDENYEQYF.

In its sample, this clone was seen a few times. The chain combines TRBV11-2 with TRBJ2-3; possible D gene TRBD2, 5 bases. CDR3 size: 14 residues. Germline V gives CDR1 SGHAT, CDR2 FQNNGV. V was trimmed by 0 bases and J by 8 bases, leaving 12 bases between them. The CDR3 DNA is TGTGCCAGCAGCTTAGATCCTAGCATCGGTACGCAGTATTTT. Amino acid sequence: CASSLDPSIGTQYF.

The chain uses TRBV30 and TRBJ1-1; the D is unclear. Per germline, CDR1 GTSNPN and CDR2 SVGIG (reference sequence). The CDR3 consists of 13 residues. V was pared by 2 bases and J by 4 bases, with 11 bases between. The CDR3 is CAWSPVKGTEAFF. The CDR3 DNA follows: TGTGCCTGGAGTCCAGTAAAGGGCACTGAAGCTTTCTTT.

The V call is TRBV27, the J call TRBJ2-1; D is unclear. Trimming shortened V by 1 base and J by 0 bases, and 10 bases separated the two germline ends. CDR3 length: 16 amino acids. CDR1 MNHEY and CDR2 SMNVEV come from the germline V gene (reference sequence). The CDR3 nucleotides read TGTGCCAGCAGTTTATTTGGCGATAGCTCCTACAATGAGCAGTTCTTC. Translated, it gives CASSLFGDSSYNEQFF.